This paragraph covers one TCR beta chain sequence. No antigen is known for it. This specimen belongs to a study of T cell clusters in autoimmune cytopenias. Multiplex touch-down PCR amplified TRB using TRB-A and TRB-B pools in one tube. TCRdb reworked the multiplex PCR reads into one entry per CDR3 protein, no DNA. This sample's table has approximately 7,700 distinct CDR3 sequences. Study observations and caveats: Clustering suggested that physiological T cell clusters were missing in primary autoimmune cytopenia patients.

Each sample's input was around 270 ng genomic DNA, roughly 40,000 genome equivalents. Germline CDR1 and CDR2: SGHAT and FQDESV (reference sequence). The CDR3 loop spans 13 amino acids. These data are also associated with another study on T cell repertoires in aging, cancer and after chemotherapy. This second report adds: Clear clonal overlap appeared across healthy donor samples taken over several months to years. About 9.1 million TCR reads were in the whole dataset.

The genes are TRBV11-1 and TRBJ2-5; TCRdb lists TRBD2, though no DNA is available to test this call. This TCR came from a human donor in good health. Sequencing input: peripheral blood. The CDR3: CASSKGLEETQYF.